This TCR beta chain was identified during a study of OX40 agonist ivuxolimab in advanced cancers. About the research overall: Ivuxolimab, an agonist antibody against OX40 (CD134), was given to patients. About 40% of patients had received prior checkpoint inhibitor therapy.

This CDR3 is 14 amino acids long. V gave up 7 bases and J gave up 2 bases, with 13 bases separating them. Germline V gene sequence: CDR1 MNHNS, CDR2 SASEGT. In regard to this clone: The antigen remains unidentified.

General observations from the study: Some patients without response likewise showed low normalized clonal expansion.

Repertoires were generated with immunoSEQ multiplex PCR, while TCRdb's copy carries only in-frame clones and drops some. The sample yields about 69,000 clones, 87% seen once. Autoimmune disease history or systemic immunosuppression was exclusionary. The J gene is TRBJ2-3, the V gene TRBV6-1, with a tentative D call TRBD1 (6 bases). This receptor was identified in an adult with an advanced solid tumor such as melanoma, head and neck, liver or kidney cancer. This specimen was CD4+ or CD8+ T cells sorted from blood, taken in a trial of the OX40 agonist ivuxolimab. CDR3 nucleotide sequence: TGTGCCAGCATCGGACAGCCCCTCACAGATACGCAGTATTTT. This sequence encodes CASIGQPLTDTQYF.